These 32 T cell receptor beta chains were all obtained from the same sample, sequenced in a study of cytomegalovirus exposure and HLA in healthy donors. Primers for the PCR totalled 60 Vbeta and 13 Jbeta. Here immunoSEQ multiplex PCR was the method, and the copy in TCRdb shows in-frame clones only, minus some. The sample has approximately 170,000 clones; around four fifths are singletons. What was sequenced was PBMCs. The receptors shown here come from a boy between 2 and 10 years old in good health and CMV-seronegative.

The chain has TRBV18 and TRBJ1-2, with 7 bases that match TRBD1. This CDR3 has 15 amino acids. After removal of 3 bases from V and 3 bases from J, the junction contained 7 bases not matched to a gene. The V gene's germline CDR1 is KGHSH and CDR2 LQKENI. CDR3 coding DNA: TGTGCCAGCTCACCCGCCGGGACAGAATACTATGGCTACACCTTC. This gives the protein CASSPAGTEYYGYTF.

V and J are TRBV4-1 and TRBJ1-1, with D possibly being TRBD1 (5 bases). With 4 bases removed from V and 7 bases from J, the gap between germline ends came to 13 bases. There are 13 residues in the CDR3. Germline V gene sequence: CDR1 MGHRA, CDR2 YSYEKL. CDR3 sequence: CASSRVYTGEAFF. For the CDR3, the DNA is TGCGCCAGCAGCCGCGTATATACAGGTGAAGCTTTCTTT.

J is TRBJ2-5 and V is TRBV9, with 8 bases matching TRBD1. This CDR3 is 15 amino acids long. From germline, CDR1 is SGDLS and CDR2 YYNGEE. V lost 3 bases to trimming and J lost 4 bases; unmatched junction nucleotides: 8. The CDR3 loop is CASSAWGQDGETQYF. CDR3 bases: TGTGCCAGCAGCGCCTGGGGACAGGACGGAGAGACCCAGTACTTC. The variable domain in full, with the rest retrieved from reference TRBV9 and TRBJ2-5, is DSGVTQTPKHLITATGQRVTLRCSPRSGDLSVYWYQQSLDQGLQFLIQYYNGEERAKGNILERFSAQQFPDLHSELNLSSLELGDSALYFCASSAWGQDGETQYFGPGTRLLVL.

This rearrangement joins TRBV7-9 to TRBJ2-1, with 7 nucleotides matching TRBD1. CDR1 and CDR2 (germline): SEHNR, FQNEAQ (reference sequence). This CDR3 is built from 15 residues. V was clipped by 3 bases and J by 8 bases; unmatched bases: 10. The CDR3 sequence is CASSFSGGSPHEQFF. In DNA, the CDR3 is TGTGCCAGCAGCTTCTCAGGGGGATCACCCCATGAGCAGTTCTTC.

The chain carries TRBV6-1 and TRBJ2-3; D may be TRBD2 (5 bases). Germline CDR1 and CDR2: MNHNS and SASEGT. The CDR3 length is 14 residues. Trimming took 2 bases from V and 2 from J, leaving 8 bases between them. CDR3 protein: CASSEPGITDTQYF. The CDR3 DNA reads TGTGCCAGCAGTGAACCCGGGATCACAGATACGCAGTATTTT.

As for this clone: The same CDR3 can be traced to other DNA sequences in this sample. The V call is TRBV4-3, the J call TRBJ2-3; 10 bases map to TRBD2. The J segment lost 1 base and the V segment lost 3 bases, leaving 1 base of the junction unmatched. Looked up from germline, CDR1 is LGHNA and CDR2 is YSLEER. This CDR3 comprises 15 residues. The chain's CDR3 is CASSQLAGGTDTQYF. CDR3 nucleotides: TGCGCCAGCAGCCAGCTAGCGGGAGGCACAGATACGCAGTATTTT.

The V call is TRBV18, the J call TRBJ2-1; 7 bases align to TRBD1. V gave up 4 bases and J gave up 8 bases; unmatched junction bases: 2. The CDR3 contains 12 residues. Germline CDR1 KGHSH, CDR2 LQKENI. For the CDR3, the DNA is TGTGCCAGCTCACAGGGGGCCTATGAGCAGTTCTTC. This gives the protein CASSQGAYEQFF.

CDR3 region: CASSPEEWDGYTF. In nucleotides, the CDR3 is TGTGCCAGCAGCCCTGAGGAGTGGGATGGCTACACCTTC. This chain joins TRBV6-1 and TRBJ1-2; D unclear. CDR3 size: 13 residues. CDR1 MNHNS and CDR2 SASEGT come from the germline V gene. V lost 6 bases to trimming and J lost 6 bases, with 14 bases between them.

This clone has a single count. The CDR3 sequence is CASGGQPNTGELFF. CDR3 sequence (DNA): TGTGCCAGCGGAGGACAGCCTAACACCGGGGAGCTGTTTTTT. This chain connects TRBV7-2 to TRBJ2-2; D is perhaps TRBD1 (6 bases). The length of the CDR3 is 14 residues. From germline, CDR1 is SGHTA and CDR2 FQGNSA. V lost 8 bases and J 2 bases, leaving 12 bases between the germline ends.

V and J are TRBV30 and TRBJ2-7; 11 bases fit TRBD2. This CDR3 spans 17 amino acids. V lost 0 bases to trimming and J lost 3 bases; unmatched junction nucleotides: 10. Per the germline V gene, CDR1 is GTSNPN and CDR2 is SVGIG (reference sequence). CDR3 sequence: CAWSVWLAGGGDYEQYF. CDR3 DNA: TGTGCCTGGAGTGTTTGGCTAGCGGGAGGAGGGGACTACGAGCAGTACTTC.

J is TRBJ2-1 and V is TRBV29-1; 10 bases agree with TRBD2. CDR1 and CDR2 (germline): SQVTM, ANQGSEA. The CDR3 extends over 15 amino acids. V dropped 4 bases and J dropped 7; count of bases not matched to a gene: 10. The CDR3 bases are TGCAGCGTTGTCCCGCCTAGCGGGAGAGGTAATGAGCAGTTCTTC. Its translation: CSVVPPSGRGNEQFF.

The CDR3 here is CASSLELAGEETQYF. CDR3 sequence (DNA): TGTGCCAGCAGTTTAGAACTAGCCGGAGAAGAGACCCAGTACTTC. This chain uses TRBV5-6 with TRBJ2-5; weak D call: TRBD2 (6 bases). Germline V gene lookup returns CDR1 SGHDT and CDR2 YYEEEE. With 5 bases removed from V and 3 bases from J, the gap between germline ends came to 17 bases. The CDR3 sequence is 15 residues long.

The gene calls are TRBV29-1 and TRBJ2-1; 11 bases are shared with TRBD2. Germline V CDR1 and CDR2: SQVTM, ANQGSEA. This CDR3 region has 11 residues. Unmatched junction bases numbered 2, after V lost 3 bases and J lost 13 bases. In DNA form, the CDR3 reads TGCAGCGTTGATAGCGGGAGGGATCAGTTCTTC. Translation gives CSVDSGRDQFF.

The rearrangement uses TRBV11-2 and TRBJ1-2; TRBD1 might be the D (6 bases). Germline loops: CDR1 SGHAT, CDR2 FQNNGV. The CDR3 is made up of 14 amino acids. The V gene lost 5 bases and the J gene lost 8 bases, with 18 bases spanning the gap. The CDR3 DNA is TGTGCCAGCAGCCCCGGACAGAGGTTCGTGGGCTACACCTTC. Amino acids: CASSPGQRFVGYTF.

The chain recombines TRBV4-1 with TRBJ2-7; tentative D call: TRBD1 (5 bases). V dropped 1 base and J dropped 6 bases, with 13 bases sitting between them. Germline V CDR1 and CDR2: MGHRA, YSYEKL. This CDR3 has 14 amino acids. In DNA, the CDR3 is TGCGCCAGCAGCCAAGGTCCAGGGCTCGGCGAGCAGTACTTC. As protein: CASSQGPGLGEQYF.

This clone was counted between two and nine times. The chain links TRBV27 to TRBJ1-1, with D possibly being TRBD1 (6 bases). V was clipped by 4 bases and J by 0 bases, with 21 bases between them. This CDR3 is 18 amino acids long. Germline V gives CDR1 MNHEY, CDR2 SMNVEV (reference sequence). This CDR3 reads CASSSSRVGGEMNTEAFF. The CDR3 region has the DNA TGTGCCAGCAGTTCCAGCAGGGTAGGGGGGGAGATGAACACTGAAGCTTTCTTT.

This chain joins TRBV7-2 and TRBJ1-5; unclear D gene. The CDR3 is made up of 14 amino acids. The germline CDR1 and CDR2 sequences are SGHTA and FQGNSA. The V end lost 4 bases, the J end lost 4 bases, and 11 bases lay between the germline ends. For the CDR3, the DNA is TGTGCCAGCAGCTCCGGCGGGAATAATCAGCCCCAGCATTTT. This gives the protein CASSSGGNNQPQHF.

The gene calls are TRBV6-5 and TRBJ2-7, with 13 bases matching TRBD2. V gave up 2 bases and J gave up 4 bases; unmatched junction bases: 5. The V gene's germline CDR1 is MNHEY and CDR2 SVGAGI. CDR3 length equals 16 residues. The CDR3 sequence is CASSYRGLAGPYEQYF. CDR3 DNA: TGTGCCAGCAGTTACAGGGGACTAGCGGGACCATACGAGCAGTACTTC.

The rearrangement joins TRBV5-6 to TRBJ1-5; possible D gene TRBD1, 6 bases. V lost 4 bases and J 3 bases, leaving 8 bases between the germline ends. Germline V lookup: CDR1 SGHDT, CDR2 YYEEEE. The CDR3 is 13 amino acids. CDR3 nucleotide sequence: TGTGCCAGCAGCAAGGGGGACAATCAGCCCCAGCATTTT. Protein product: CASSKGDNQPQHF.

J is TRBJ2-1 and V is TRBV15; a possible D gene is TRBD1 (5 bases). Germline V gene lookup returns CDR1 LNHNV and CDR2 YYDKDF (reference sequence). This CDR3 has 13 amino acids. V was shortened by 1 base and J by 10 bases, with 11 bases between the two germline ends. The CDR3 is CATSRVGAREQFF. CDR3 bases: TGTGCCACCAGCAGAGTTGGGGCGCGGGAGCAGTTCTTC.

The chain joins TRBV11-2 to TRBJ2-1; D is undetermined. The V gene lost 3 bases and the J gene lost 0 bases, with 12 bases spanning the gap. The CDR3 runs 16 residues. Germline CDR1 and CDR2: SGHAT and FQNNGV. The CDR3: CASSFFGGSSYNEQFF. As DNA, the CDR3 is TGTGCCAGCAGCTTTTTTGGCGGCAGCTCCTACAATGAGCAGTTCTTC.

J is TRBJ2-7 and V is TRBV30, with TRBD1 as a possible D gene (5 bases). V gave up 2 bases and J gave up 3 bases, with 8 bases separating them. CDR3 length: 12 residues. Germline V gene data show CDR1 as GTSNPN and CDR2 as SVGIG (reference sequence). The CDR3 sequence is CAWSPDIYEQYF. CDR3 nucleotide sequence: TGTGCCTGGAGTCCGGACATCTACGAGCAGTACTTC.

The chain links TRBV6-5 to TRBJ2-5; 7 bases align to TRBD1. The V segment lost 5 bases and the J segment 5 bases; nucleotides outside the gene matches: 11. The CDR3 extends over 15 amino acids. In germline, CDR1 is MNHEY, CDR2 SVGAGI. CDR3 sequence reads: CASSRIQGPMETQYF. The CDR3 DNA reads TGTGCCAGCAGTCGCATACAGGGGCCGATGGAGACCCAGTACTTC.

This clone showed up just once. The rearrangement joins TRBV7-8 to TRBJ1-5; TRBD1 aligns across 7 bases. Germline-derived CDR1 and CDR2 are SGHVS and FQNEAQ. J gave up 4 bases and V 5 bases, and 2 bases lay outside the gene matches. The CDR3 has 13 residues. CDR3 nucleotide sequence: TGTGCCAGCAGCCGGGACAGTAATCAGCCCCAGCATTTT. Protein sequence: CASSRDSNQPQHF.

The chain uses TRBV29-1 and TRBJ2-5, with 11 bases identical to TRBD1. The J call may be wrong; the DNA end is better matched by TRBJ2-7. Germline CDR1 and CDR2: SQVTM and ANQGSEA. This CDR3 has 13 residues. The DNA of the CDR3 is TGCAGCGTTGGGACAGGGGGCATCCACGAGCAGTACTTC. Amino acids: CSVGTGGIHEQYF.

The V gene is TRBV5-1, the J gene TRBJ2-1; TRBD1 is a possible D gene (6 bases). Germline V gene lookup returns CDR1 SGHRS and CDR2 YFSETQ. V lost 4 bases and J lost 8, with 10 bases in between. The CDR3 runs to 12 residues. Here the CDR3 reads CASSPQGYEQFF. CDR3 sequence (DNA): TGCGCCAGCAGCCCACAGGGTTATGAGCAGTTCTTC. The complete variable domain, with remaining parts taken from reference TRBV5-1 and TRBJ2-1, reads KAGVTQTPRYLIKTRGQQVTLSCSPISGHRSVSWYQQTPGQGLQFLFEYFSETQRNKGNFPGRFSGRQFSNSRSEMNVSTLELGDSALYLCASSPQGYEQFFGPGTRLTVL.

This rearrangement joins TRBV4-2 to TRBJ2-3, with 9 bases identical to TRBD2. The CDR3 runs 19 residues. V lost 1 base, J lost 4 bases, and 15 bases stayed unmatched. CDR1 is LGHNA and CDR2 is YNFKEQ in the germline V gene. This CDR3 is CASSQGGSGSKGGPDTQYF. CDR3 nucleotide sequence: TGTGCCAGCAGCCAAGGCGGTAGCGGGAGTAAGGGGGGGCCAGATACGCAGTATTTT.

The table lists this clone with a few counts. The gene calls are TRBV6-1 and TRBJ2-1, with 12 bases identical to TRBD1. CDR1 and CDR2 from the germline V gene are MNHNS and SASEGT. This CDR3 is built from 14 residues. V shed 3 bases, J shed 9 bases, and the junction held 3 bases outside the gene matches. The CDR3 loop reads CASSEGTGGFEQFF. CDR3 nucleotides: TGTGCCAGCAGTGAGGGGACAGGGGGCTTTGAGCAGTTCTTC.

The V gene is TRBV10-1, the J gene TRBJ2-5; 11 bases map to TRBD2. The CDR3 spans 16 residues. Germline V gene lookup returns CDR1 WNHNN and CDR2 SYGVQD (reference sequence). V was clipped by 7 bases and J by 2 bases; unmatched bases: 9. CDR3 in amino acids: CASNPEGLAEQETQYF. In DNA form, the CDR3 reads TGCGCCAGCAACCCCGAGGGACTAGCGGAACAAGAGACCCAGTACTTC.

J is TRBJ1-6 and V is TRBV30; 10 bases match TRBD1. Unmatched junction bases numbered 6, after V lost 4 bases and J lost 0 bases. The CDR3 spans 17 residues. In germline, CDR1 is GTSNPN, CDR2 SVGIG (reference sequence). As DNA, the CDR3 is TGTGCCTGGATTCCGGGACAGGGGATCTCCTATAATTCACCCCTCCACTTT. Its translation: CAWIPGQGISYNSPLHF.

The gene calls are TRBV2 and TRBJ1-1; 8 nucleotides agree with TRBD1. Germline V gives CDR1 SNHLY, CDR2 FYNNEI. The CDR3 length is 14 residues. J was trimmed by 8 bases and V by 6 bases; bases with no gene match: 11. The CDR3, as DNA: TGTGCCAGCAGCGAGCAGGGGGCGTGGGCGGAAGCTTTCTTT. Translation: CASSEQGAWAEAFF.

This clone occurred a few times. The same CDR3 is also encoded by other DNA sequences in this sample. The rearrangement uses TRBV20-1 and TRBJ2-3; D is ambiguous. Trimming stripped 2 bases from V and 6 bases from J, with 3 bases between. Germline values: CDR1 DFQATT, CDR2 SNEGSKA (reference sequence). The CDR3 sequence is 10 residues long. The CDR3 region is CSARRDTQYF. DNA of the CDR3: TGCAGTGCTAGACGGGATACGCAGTATTTT.